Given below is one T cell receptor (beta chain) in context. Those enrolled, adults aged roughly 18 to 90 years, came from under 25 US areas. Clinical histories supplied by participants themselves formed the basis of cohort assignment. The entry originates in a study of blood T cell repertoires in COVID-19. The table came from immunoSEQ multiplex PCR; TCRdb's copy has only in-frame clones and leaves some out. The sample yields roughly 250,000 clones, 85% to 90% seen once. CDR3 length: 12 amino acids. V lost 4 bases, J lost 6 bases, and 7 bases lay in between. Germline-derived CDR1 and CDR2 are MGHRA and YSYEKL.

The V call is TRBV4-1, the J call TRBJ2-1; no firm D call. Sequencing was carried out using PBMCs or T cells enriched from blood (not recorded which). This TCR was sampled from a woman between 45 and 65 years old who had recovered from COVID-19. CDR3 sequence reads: CASSPERNEQFF. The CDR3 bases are TGCGCCAGCAGCCCGGAGCGCAATGAGCAGTTCTTC.